Listed here are 24 T cell receptor beta chains from one sample, sequenced in a study of blood T cell repertoires in COVID-19. TCRdb's copy holds only in-frame clones and misses some; the assay was immunoSEQ multiplex PCR. The sample includes a few hundred thousand clones, roughly 84% of them seen just once. Sequencing was carried out using peripheral blood. The source of these receptors is a middle-aged woman who had recovered from COVID-19.

There are a few counts of this clone. The genes are TRBV28 and TRBJ1-2; D is uncertain. Per the germline V gene, CDR1 is MDHEN and CDR2 is SYDVKM. CDR3 size: 15 residues. V gave up 2 bases and J gave up 5 bases, with 15 bases separating them. The CDR3 reads CASSLIGVGGYGYTF. In nucleotides, the CDR3 is TGTGCCAGCAGTTTAATCGGCGTTGGAGGTTATGGCTACACCTTC.

A single count supports this clone. The chain is built from TRBV5-5 and TRBJ1-4; 7 bases are a match to TRBD1. The germline V gene encodes CDR1 SGHKS and CDR2 YYEKEE (reference sequence). J was trimmed by 3 bases and V by 4 bases; bases with no gene match: 12. The CDR3 is made up of 17 amino acids. For the CDR3, the DNA is TGTGCCAGCAGCCGCATTCAAGGGGGCACGGCTAATGAAAAACTGTTTTTT. Translation: CASSRIQGGTANEKLFF.

V and J are TRBV5-1 and TRBJ2-5; a weak D match, TRBD1 (6 bases). CDR1 and CDR2 (germline): SGHRS, YFSETQ. CDR3 size: 13 residues. V dropped 4 bases and J dropped 5 bases, with 12 bases sitting between them. Here the CDR3 reads CASSLQTGETQYF. DNA for the CDR3: TGCGCCAGCAGCCTACAAACAGGGGAGACCCAGTACTTC.

Of note for this clone: Other DNA sequences within the sample encode an identical CDR3. J is TRBJ2-7 and V is TRBV12-3 or TRBV12-4; TRBD2 might be the D (6 bases). The CDR3 loop spans 12 amino acids. The germline V and J ends were trimmed by 3 bases and 6 bases, with 9 bases remaining between them. The DNA of the CDR3 is TGTGCCAGCAGTTTGTTGGGGGGCGAGCAGTACTTC. Its protein is CASSLLGGEQYF.

V gene TRBV11-1 combines with J gene TRBJ2-7; possibly TRBD1 for D (6 bases). The germline V gene encodes CDR1 SGHAT and CDR2 FQDESV (reference sequence). The V end lost 6 bases, the J end lost 0 bases, and 12 bases lay between the germline ends. The CDR3 is 14 amino acids. This chain's CDR3 is CASRPGASSYEQYF. Written as DNA, the CDR3 is TGTGCCAGCAGGCCAGGGGCCAGCTCCTACGAGCAGTACTTC.

This clone was detected only a few times. In DNA form, the CDR3 reads TGTGCCAGTAGTACAGGACAGGACAGTTACAATGAGCAGTTCTTC. Its protein is CASSTGQDSYNEQFF. This rearrangement joins TRBV19 to TRBJ2-1; 7 positions agree with TRBD1. The CDR3 runs to 15 residues. The germline gives CDR1 LNHDA, CDR2 SQIVND (reference sequence). V shed 4 bases and J 4 bases; nucleotides not matched to a gene: 7.

CDR3 in amino acids: CASSFRTGGTGELFF. In nucleotides, the CDR3 is TGTGCCAGCAGCTTCAGGACAGGGGGAACCGGGGAGCTGTTTTTT. V and J are TRBV7-2 and TRBJ2-2; 10 positions match TRBD1. The CDR3 spans 15 residues. Per germline, CDR1 SGHTA and CDR2 FQGNSA. V was clipped by 3 bases and J by 5 bases; unmatched bases: 3.

V gene TRBV5-1 combines with J gene TRBJ1-1, with D perhaps matching TRBD1 (6 bases). V gave up 0 bases and J gave up 3 bases, with 12 bases separating them. Per the germline V gene, CDR1 is SGHRS and CDR2 is YFSETQ. CDR3 length: 15 residues. CDR3 residues: CASSLVVGGDTEAFF. CDR3 DNA sequence: TGCGCCAGCAGCTTGGTTGTAGGGGGGGACACTGAAGCTTTCTTT. The full variable domain, completed using reference TRBV5-1 and TRBJ1-1, is KAGVTQTPRYLIKTRGQQVTLSCSPISGHRSVSWYQQTPGQGLQFLFEYFSETQRNKGNFPGRFSGRQFSNSRSEMNVSTLELGDSALYLCASSLVVGGDTEAFFGQGTRLTVV.

This chain links TRBV11-2 with TRBJ2-3; 8 bases are shared with TRBD2. Trimming cost V 4 bases and J 4 bases; bases outside gene matches: 10. Germline V gene sequence: CDR1 SGHAT, CDR2 FQNNGV. The CDR3 is 16 residues long. CDR3 DNA: TGTGCCAGCAGCTCCCAACTAGCGGCGACGGCAGATACGCAGTATTTT. Translation: CASSSQLAATADTQYF. The variable domain in full, with the rest retrieved from reference TRBV11-2 and TRBJ2-3, is EAGVAQSPRYKIIEKRQSVAFWCNPISGHATLYWYQQILGQGPKLLIQFQNNGVVDDSQLPKDRFSAERLKGVDSTLKIQPAKLEDSAVYLCASSSQLAATADTQYFGPGTRLTVL.

The chain recombines TRBV19 with TRBJ2-7, with a weak D call TRBD2 (5 bases). CDR3 length: 13 amino acids. The V gene's germline CDR1 is LNHDA and CDR2 SQIVND (reference sequence). V lost 5 bases to trimming and J lost 9 bases, with 17 bases between them. The CDR3 spells CASSLESRSGQYF. In DNA, the CDR3 is TGTGCCAGTAGTTTGGAGTCTAGGAGCGGGCAGTACTTC.

This clone was detected a few times. The chain has TRBV18 and TRBJ1-4; D might be TRBD1 (6 bases). The germline V and J ends were trimmed by 1 base and 7 bases, with 10 bases remaining between them. CDR1 KGHSH and CDR2 LQKENI come from the germline V gene. This CDR3 is 14 amino acids long. In DNA, the CDR3 is TGTGCCAGCTCACCACGCACAGGGACTGAAAAACTGTTTTTT. Translating gives CASSPRTGTEKLFF.

This clone was detected once. The chain joins TRBV7-8 to TRBJ1-5, with D uncertain. V gave up 5 bases and J gave up 3 bases, with 17 bases separating them. Germline assignment: CDR1 SGHVS and CDR2 FQNEAQ. The length of the CDR3 is 16 residues. CDR3 loop: CASSTRERQINQPQHF. Written as DNA, the CDR3 is TGTGCCAGCAGCACTCGGGAGAGGCAGATCAATCAGCCCCAGCATTTT.

This rearrangement joins TRBV19 to TRBJ2-7; D perhaps matches TRBD1 (6 bases). Trimming took off 5 bases at V and 2 bases at J, with 10 bases between the two ends. CDR1 is LNHDA, CDR2 SQIVND, per germline (reference sequence). The CDR3 has 13 residues. The CDR3 spells CASSVQGAYEQYF. The CDR3 bases are TGTGCCAGTAGTGTACAGGGTGCCTACGAGCAGTACTTC.

The rearrangement joins TRBV28 to TRBJ1-4; 9 bases align to TRBD1. V was pared by 3 bases and J by 6 bases, with 14 bases of the junction left unmatched. The CDR3 is 18 residues long. CDR1 is MDHEN, CDR2 SYDVKM, per germline. The CDR3 is CASSFGSWTGVFDEKLFF. CDR3 DNA: TGTGCCAGCAGTTTTGGTTCTTGGACAGGGGTTTTCGATGAAAAACTGTTTTTT.

V gene TRBV6-1 combines with J gene TRBJ1-1; 8 nucleotides match TRBD1. The CDR3 is made up of 15 amino acids. CDR1 MNHNS and CDR2 SASEGT come from the germline V gene. The ends lost 2 bases at V and 6 bases at J; junction bases unmatched: 8. Here the CDR3 reads CASSEQTGGLSEAFF. In DNA, the CDR3 is TGTGCCAGCAGTGAACAAACAGGGGGTCTTTCTGAAGCTTTCTTT.

This clone is a singleton in its sample. The V and J genes are TRBV5-1 and TRBJ2-7, with TRBD2 matching over 7 bases. Germline V lookup: CDR1 SGHRS, CDR2 YFSETQ. J lost 0 bases, V lost 0 bases, and 9 bases had no gene match. The CDR3 length is 17 residues. CDR3 in DNA: TGCGCCAGCAGCTTGGAGGGAGGGGCACCCAGCTCCTACGAGCAGTACTTC. It yields the protein CASSLEGGAPSSYEQYF.

CDR3 region: CASSGGGIQETQYF. DNA for the CDR3: TGTGCCAGCAGTGGCGGGGGAATTCAAGAGACCCAGTACTTC. The genes are TRBV27 and TRBJ2-5; 7 bases map to TRBD2. Germline V gene lookup returns CDR1 MNHEY and CDR2 SMNVEV (reference sequence). J gave up 2 bases and V 5 bases, and 5 bases lay outside the gene matches. The CDR3 loop spans 14 amino acids.

The chain recombines TRBV2 with TRBJ1-1, with D unclear. Germline values: CDR1 SNHLY, CDR2 FYNNEI. CDR3 length: 16 residues. Trimming shortened V by 3 bases and J by 0 bases, and 14 bases separated the two germline ends. The CDR3 region is CASSELGRSMNTEAFF. The CDR3 DNA follows: TGTGCCAGCAGTGAGTTGGGCAGAAGTATGAACACTGAAGCTTTCTTT.

The chain recombines TRBV5-6 with TRBJ1-5, with TRBD1 identical over 8 bases. V gave up 4 bases and J gave up 11 bases; unmatched junction bases: 5. CDR1 and CDR2 from the germline V gene are SGHDT and YYEEEE. The CDR3 sequence is 12 residues long. The CDR3 loop is CASSGQGEAQHF. DNA of the CDR3: TGTGCCAGCAGCGGACAGGGAGAAGCCCAGCATTTT.

This clone was found once. This chain uses TRBV10-3 with TRBJ1-1; the D is unclear. This CDR3 has 12 amino acids. V lost 11 bases to trimming and J lost 0 bases, with 10 bases between them. CDR1 is ENHRY, CDR2 SYGVKD, per germline. The CDR3 nucleotides read TGTGCCTCATCTACCCTGAACACTGAAGCTTTCTTT. It is translated as CASSTLNTEAFF.

This chain joins TRBV6-5 and TRBJ1-2, with a possible D match to TRBD1 (5 bases). This CDR3 has 14 amino acids. The germline gives CDR1 MNHEY, CDR2 SVGAGI. V lost 7 bases to trimming and J lost 4 bases, with 16 bases between them. CDR3 residues: CASIPWSGSYGYTF. The CDR3 bases are TGTGCCAGCATTCCCTGGTCAGGGTCCTATGGCTACACCTTC.

V and J are TRBV18 and TRBJ1-1; possible D gene TRBD1, 5 bases. CDR1 is KGHSH and CDR2 is LQKENI in the germline V gene. There are 13 residues in the CDR3. V lost 5 bases and J 1 base, leaving 8 bases between the germline ends. The CDR3 region has the DNA TGTGCCAGCTCATCGACAGAGAACACTGAAGCTTTCTTT. Translating it yields CASSSTENTEAFF.

The chain joins TRBV13 to TRBJ2-1, with a weak D call TRBD1 (6 bases). Germline CDR1 reads PRHDT; CDR2 reads FYEKMQ (reference sequence). The CDR3 has 12 residues. Trimming cost V 5 bases and J 9 bases, with 11 bases left between them. The DNA of the CDR3 is TGTGCCAGCAGCATCCGGACAGCTGAGCAGTTCTTC. It translates to CASSIRTAEQFF.

This clone was detected a few times. The chain carries TRBV18 and TRBJ1-5, with TRBD1 matching 8 bases. Germline V gives CDR1 KGHSH, CDR2 LQKENI. The CDR3 loop spans 16 amino acids. With V trimmed by 6 bases and J by 2 bases, 9 bases remained unmatched. CDR3 amino acids: CASSSGGGGGNQPQHF. CDR3 DNA: TGTGCCAGCTCGTCAGGGGGCGGCGGAGGCAATCAGCCCCAGCATTTT.